This T cell receptor beta chain was retrieved from a study of cytomegalovirus exposure and HLA in healthy donors. PCR primers comprised 60 Vbeta and 13 Jbeta primers. Some clones are missing from TCRdb's copy, which holds only in-frame ones; the method was immunoSEQ multiplex PCR. The data show 150,000 to 200,000 clones, about four fifths seen once. General observations from the study: In a later analysis, V- and J-gene trimming of beta chains associated with a DCLRE1C missense variant, replicated independently.

The germline V and J ends were trimmed by 1 base and 0 bases, with 7 bases remaining between them. This CDR3 is built from 14 residues. Looked up from germline, CDR1 is MNHEY and CDR2 is SVGAGI. Details on this clone: As yet, its antigen is unknown.

Among the donors, all were healthy bone marrow donors. This rearrangement joins TRBV6-5 to TRBJ2-7; D unclear. Sequencing was carried out using PBMCs. The TCR originated in a woman in her 30s in good health and CMV-seropositive. CDR3 sequence (DNA): TGTGCCAGCAGTTACTTGGCCTTCTCCTACGAGCAGTACTTC. Residues: CASSYLAFSYEQYF.